This T cell receptor (beta chain) emerged from a study of T cell responses to AZD1222 COVID-19 vaccine. Whole-study findings and limits: The number of AZD1222 recipients seropositive at baseline was only 6 or 7.

Using immunoSEQ multiplex PCR, the repertoire was profiled, and TCRdb retains in-frame clones only, with some absent. The table shows 100,000 or so clones, with 82% occurring only once. V was trimmed by 5 bases and J by 2 bases, leaving 13 bases between them. Per germline, CDR1 SGHKS and CDR2 YYEKEE (reference sequence). This CDR3 has 15 amino acids. As concerns this clone: What it binds is not known.

The chain is built from TRBV5-5 and TRBJ1-4, with D perhaps matching TRBD1 (6 bases). The TCR sequence derives from an adult in good health. This specimen consisted of peripheral blood, obtained on day 0 of AZD1222 vaccination. The CDR3 bases are TGTGCCAGCAGGGTCCTGGGGGCGACTAATGAAAAACTGTTTTTT. Translation gives CASRVLGATNEKLFF.